This T cell receptor (beta chain) was sequenced in a study of T cell repertoires in cytomegalovirus infection (dated by TCRdb to about 2019). With regard to the full study: Because public TCR beta signatures pointed to carriage of CMV infection together with the matching HLA type, the HLA type of each donor mattered for the analysis. Points the paper makes about the study in general: The ex vivo response was dominated by HLA-C-restricted CMV-specific TCR beta clonotypes, which also provided the single most frequent clonotype in two of eight donors. In both this cohort and an independent roughly 400-donor cohort, the cumulative frequency of public TCR beta family members distinguished carriers of CMV infection plus the relevant HLA type.

Comments on this clonotype: Its antigen is currently not known. Within one base of it there is no much larger clone, and no base qualities were kept.

The instrument was an Illumina HiSeq 1500. TCRdb ran its own pipeline on the public reads, namely fastp trimming at Q25 and MiXCR clone calling, and kept in-frame beta chains. Each CDR3 protein appears once, grouped with its most common genes and DNA. The sample table shows around 200,000 distinct CDR3 sequences, and about a sixth are seen once. The ten largest clones take up under 30% of the sample. Spanning cysteine to phenylalanine, the CDR3 consists of 16 amino acids. CDR3 DNA only is kept here, 48 bases in frame from base 1. Sequences WSHSY (CDR1) and SAAADI (CDR2) are obtained from the germline V gene. V loses 1 base, J loses 1 base, and the germline ends lie 10 bases apart.

The rearrangement joined TRBV10-2 to TRBJ2-2; TRBD1 is a possible D gene, resting on 6 matching bases. Specimen: CD8+ T cells from PBMCs. The clonotype comes from a human donor in good health (CMV status not recorded). Some clones in this sample may be carry-over from other donors' samples. The DNA is TGCGCCAGCAGTGAGTTCGAGACAGGGAACACCGGGGAGCTGTTTTTT. It encodes CASSEFETGNTGELFF.